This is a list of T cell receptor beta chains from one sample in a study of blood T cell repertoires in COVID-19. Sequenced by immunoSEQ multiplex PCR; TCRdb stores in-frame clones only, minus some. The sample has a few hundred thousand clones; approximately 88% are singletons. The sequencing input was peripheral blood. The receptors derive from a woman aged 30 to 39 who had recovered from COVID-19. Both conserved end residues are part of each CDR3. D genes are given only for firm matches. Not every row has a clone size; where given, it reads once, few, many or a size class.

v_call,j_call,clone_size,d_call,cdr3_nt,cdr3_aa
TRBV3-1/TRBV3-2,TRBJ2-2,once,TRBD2,TGTGCCAGCAGCTCGCGACTAGCGGGGGGGCCGGGCACCGGGGAGCTGTTTTTT,CASSSRLAGGPGTGELFF
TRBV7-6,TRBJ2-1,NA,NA,TGTGCCAGCAGTCACAGGGTAGGGGTAAGCAATGAGCAGTTCTTC,CASSHRVGVSNEQFF
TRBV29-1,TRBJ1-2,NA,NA,TGCAGCGTTGAAGATCCGCAGTATGGCTACACCTTC,CSVEDPQYGYTF
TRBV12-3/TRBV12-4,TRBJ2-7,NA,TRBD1,TGTGCCAGCAAAGCGTGGACAGGGGTCGAGCAGTACTTC,CASKAWTGVEQYF
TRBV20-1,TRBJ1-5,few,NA,TGCAGTGCTAGTGGAGGCAATCAGCCCCAGCATTTT,CSASGGNQPQHF
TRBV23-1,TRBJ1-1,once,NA,TGCGCCAGCAGTCATAGCCGGAGAACAAACACTGAAGCTTTCTTT,CASSHSRRTNTEAFF
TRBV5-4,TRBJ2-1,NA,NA,TGTGCCAGCAGCGGGGGGGCCGGGAATGAGCAGTTCTTC,CASSGGAGNEQFF
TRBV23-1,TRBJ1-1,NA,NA,TGCGCCAGCAGTCAATCTGGCGGTCACACTGAAGCTTTCTTT,CASSQSGGHTEAFF
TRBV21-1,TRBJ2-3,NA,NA,TGTGCCAGCAGCAAGGCGCGGGGGTGCAGGGCAGATACGCAGTATTTT,CASSKARGCRADTQYF
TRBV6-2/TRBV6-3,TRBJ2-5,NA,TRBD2,TGTGCCAGCAGTTCGACGGACAGACTAGCGGGGCGCCAAGAGACCCAGTACTTC,CASSSTDRLAGRQETQYF
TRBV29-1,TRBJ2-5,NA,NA,TGCAGCGTAAAACTGGAGACCCAGTACTTC,CSVKLETQYF
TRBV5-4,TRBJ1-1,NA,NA,TGTGCCAGCAGCCACAAGACGGGGAACACTGAAGCTTTCTTT,CASSHKTGNTEAFF
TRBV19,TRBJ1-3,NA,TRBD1,TGTGCCAGTAGTTCCTGGGGACAGATGGCTGGAAACACCATATATTTT,CASSSWGQMAGNTIYF
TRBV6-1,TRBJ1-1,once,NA,TGTGCCAGCAGTGAAACGATAAGGGGCCGTGCTTTCTTT,CASSETIRGRAFF
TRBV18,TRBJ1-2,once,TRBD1,TGTGCCAGCTCACCGAGGACAGGGGAGGATGGCTACACCTTC,CASSPRTGEDGYTF
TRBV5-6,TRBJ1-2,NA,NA,TGTGCCAGCAGGGAAAAGCGGCTTTTCTCTAACTATGGCTACACCTTC,CASREKRLFSNYGYTF
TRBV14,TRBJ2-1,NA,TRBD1,TGTGCCAGCAGCTTAAACAGGGGTAATGAGCAGTTCTTC,CASSLNRGNEQFF
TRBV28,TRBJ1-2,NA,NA,TGTGCCAGCAGCGAGCCCCGGGACACCTATGGCTACACCTTC,CASSEPRDTYGYTF
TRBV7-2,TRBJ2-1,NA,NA,TGTGCCATCGACCTAACCGGGAGCTCCTACAATGAGCAGTTCTTC,CAIDLTGSSYNEQFF
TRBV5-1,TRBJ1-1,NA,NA,TGCGCCAGCAGCTTGGCCGGGGTCTTCACTGAAGCTTTCTTT,CASSLAGVFTEAFF
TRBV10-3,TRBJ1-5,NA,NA,TGTGCCGTCCGAGGAGGCAATCAGCCCCAGCATTTT,CAVRGGNQPQHF
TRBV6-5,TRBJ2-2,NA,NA,TGTGCCAGCACTAACACCGGGGAGCTGTTTTTT,CASTNTGELFF
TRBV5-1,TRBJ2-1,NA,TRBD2,TGCGCCAGCAGCTCTGGGGCGGGGGGCGGAGAGCAGTTCTTC,CASSSGAGGGEQFF
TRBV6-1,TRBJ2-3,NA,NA,TGTGCCAGCAGTGAAGGCGGCGAGGGCACAGATACGCAGTATTTT,CASSEGGEGTDTQYF
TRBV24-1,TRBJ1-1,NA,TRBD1,TGTGCCACCAGGCCGAAGTCCTCTGGAGTGTTAACAGGGGGCATGAACACTGAAGCTTTCTTT,CATRPKSSGVLTGGMNTEAFF
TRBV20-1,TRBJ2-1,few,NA,TGCAGTGCTAGTAGAGACAGTTCCTACAATGAGCAGTTCTTC,CSASRDSSYNEQFF
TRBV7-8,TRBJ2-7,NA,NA,TGTGCCAGCAGCTTACCGGGATCCAACTCCTACGAGCAGTACTTC,CASSLPGSNSYEQYF
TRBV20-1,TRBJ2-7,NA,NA,TGCAGTGCTAGTTTAACAGGGAGCTCCTACGAGCAGTACTTC,CSASLTGSSYEQYF
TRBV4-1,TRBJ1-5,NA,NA,TGCGCCAGCAGCCAGGGGCGTAGCAATCAGCCCCAGCATTTT,CASSQGRSNQPQHF
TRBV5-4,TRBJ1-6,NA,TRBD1,TGTGCCAGCAGCTTGGACAGGGGGGATTCACCCCTCCACTTT,CASSLDRGDSPLHF
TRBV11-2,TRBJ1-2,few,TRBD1,TGTGCCAGCAGCTCATCCGGGACAGGGAACTATGGCTACACCTTC,CASSSSGTGNYGYTF
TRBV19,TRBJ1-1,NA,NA,TGTGCCAGTAGTATAGCCCTCTTGACACATGAAGCTTTCTTT,CASSIALLTHEAFF
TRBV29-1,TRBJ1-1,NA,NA,TGCAGCGTTGAAGATGTAACTAAAGCTTTCTTT,CSVEDVTKAFF